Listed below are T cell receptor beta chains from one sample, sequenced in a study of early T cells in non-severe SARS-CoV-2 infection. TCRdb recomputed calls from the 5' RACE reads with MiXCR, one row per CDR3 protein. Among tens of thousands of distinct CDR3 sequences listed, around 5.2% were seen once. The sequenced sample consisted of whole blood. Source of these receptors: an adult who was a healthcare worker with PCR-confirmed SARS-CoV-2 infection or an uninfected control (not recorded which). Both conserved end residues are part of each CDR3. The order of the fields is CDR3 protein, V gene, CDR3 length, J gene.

CDR3aa: CASSQGTQYF
v_gene: TRBV7-2
len: 10
j_gene: TRBJ2-5

CDR3aa: CASSPLPGGNTEAFF
v_gene: TRBV18
len: 15
j_gene: TRBJ1-1

CDR3aa: CASTPVSGTVYGYTF
v_gene: TRBV27
len: 15
j_gene: TRBJ1-2

CDR3aa: CSVHHNYGYTF
v_gene: TRBV29-1
len: 11
j_gene: TRBJ1-2

CDR3aa: CASSVGGSPYNEQFF
v_gene: TRBV10-2
len: 15
j_gene: TRBJ2-1

CDR3aa: CASSYSQRQGYQPQHF
v_gene: TRBV6-6
len: 16
j_gene: TRBJ1-5

CDR3aa: CASGTERGETQYF
v_gene: TRBV12-3/TRBV12-4
len: 13
j_gene: TRBJ2-5

CDR3aa: CASSHRQGGPEAFF
v_gene: TRBV5-1
len: 14
j_gene: TRBJ1-1

CDR3aa: CASSYSTSGSLGELFF
v_gene: TRBV6-5
len: 16
j_gene: TRBJ2-2

CDR3aa: CASRRAESTDTQYF
v_gene: TRBV6-2/TRBV6-3
len: 14
j_gene: TRBJ2-3

CDR3aa: CSARDGTLGTEAFF
v_gene: TRBV20-1
len: 14
j_gene: TRBJ1-1

CDR3aa: CSARPPGMNTEAFF
v_gene: TRBV20-1
len: 14
j_gene: TRBJ1-1

CDR3aa: CASSQGRPGATFF
v_gene: TRBV3-1
len: 13
j_gene: TRBJ1-1

CDR3aa: CASSISSAYNEQFF
v_gene: TRBV19
len: 14
j_gene: TRBJ2-1

CDR3aa: CASSVEGSGNTIYF
v_gene: TRBV9
len: 14
j_gene: TRBJ1-3

CDR3aa: CASSLEGGSGNTIYF
v_gene: TRBV5-1
len: 15
j_gene: TRBJ1-3

CDR3aa: CASSLIDVQETQYF
v_gene: TRBV5-6
len: 14
j_gene: TRBJ2-5

CDR3aa: CASSEFGGRGTQYF
v_gene: TRBV10-2
len: 14
j_gene: TRBJ2-3

CDR3aa: CASRVLIAGEQFF
v_gene: TRBV5-4
len: 13
j_gene: TRBJ2-1

CDR3aa: CASSLAWGQVTDTQYF
v_gene: TRBV11-2
len: 16
j_gene: TRBJ2-3

CDR3aa: CSVDSGDTQYF
v_gene: TRBV29-1
len: 11
j_gene: TRBJ2-3

CDR3aa: CASALIPSSYEQYF
v_gene: TRBV5-1
len: 14
j_gene: TRBJ2-7

CDR3aa: CSARDSGRAGDNQPQHF
v_gene: TRBV20-1
len: 17
j_gene: TRBJ1-5

CDR3aa: CASSSVLEYNSPLHF
v_gene: TRBV7-8
len: 15
j_gene: TRBJ1-6

CDR3aa: CASSTTTGSGGSPLHF
v_gene: TRBV5-4
len: 16
j_gene: TRBJ1-6

CDR3aa: CSVEDMTGNEQYF
v_gene: TRBV29-1
len: 13
j_gene: TRBJ2-7

CDR3aa: CASSQVKAGYTF
v_gene: TRBV3-1
len: 12
j_gene: TRBJ1-2

CDR3aa: CASTVGNTEAFF
v_gene: TRBV28
len: 12
j_gene: TRBJ1-1

CDR3aa: CATRFGGTQPQHF
v_gene: TRBV15
len: 13
j_gene: TRBJ1-5

CDR3aa: CATSRGEQGAFF
v_gene: TRBV15
len: 12
j_gene: TRBJ1-1

CDR3aa: CASSLGVGEYNEQFF
v_gene: TRBV7-7
len: 15
j_gene: TRBJ2-1

CDR3aa: CASSPFRTGSGAEAFF
v_gene: TRBV7-2
len: 16
j_gene: TRBJ1-1

CDR3aa: CASSEGPGASYEQYF
v_gene: TRBV6-1
len: 15
j_gene: TRBJ2-7

CDR3aa: CASSQDQQGLSGNTIYF
v_gene: TRBV4-1
len: 17
j_gene: TRBJ1-3

CDR3aa: CASSLAPASGGADTQYF
v_gene: TRBV5-1
len: 17
j_gene: TRBJ2-3

CDR3aa: CASSWGSYEQYF
v_gene: TRBV5-1
len: 12
j_gene: TRBJ2-7

CDR3aa: CAIGSGYGYTF
v_gene: TRBV10-3
len: 11
j_gene: TRBJ1-2

CDR3aa: CASSVTDDSGNTIYF
v_gene: TRBV9
len: 15
j_gene: TRBJ1-3

CDR3aa: CASSQDMLAGGELFF
v_gene: TRBV4-2
len: 15
j_gene: TRBJ2-2

CDR3aa: CASSFKAAGTGELFF
v_gene: TRBV27
len: 15
j_gene: TRBJ2-2

CDR3aa: CASSGQGNEQFF
v_gene: TRBV5-1
len: 12
j_gene: TRBJ2-1

CDR3aa: CASSDTSPVLTF
v_gene: TRBV25-1
len: 12
j_gene: TRBJ2-6

CDR3aa: CASTAGPKNTIYF
v_gene: TRBV12-3/TRBV12-4
len: 13
j_gene: TRBJ1-3

CDR3aa: CASSILLSGQDQETQYF
v_gene: TRBV6-5
len: 17
j_gene: TRBJ2-5

CDR3aa: CSASLQGSADTQYF
v_gene: TRBV20-1
len: 14
j_gene: TRBJ2-3

CDR3aa: CASSSGGMGQWEWEQYF
v_gene: TRBV28
len: 17
j_gene: TRBJ2-7

CDR3aa: CASSGRDRVTDTQYF
v_gene: TRBV9
len: 15
j_gene: TRBJ2-3